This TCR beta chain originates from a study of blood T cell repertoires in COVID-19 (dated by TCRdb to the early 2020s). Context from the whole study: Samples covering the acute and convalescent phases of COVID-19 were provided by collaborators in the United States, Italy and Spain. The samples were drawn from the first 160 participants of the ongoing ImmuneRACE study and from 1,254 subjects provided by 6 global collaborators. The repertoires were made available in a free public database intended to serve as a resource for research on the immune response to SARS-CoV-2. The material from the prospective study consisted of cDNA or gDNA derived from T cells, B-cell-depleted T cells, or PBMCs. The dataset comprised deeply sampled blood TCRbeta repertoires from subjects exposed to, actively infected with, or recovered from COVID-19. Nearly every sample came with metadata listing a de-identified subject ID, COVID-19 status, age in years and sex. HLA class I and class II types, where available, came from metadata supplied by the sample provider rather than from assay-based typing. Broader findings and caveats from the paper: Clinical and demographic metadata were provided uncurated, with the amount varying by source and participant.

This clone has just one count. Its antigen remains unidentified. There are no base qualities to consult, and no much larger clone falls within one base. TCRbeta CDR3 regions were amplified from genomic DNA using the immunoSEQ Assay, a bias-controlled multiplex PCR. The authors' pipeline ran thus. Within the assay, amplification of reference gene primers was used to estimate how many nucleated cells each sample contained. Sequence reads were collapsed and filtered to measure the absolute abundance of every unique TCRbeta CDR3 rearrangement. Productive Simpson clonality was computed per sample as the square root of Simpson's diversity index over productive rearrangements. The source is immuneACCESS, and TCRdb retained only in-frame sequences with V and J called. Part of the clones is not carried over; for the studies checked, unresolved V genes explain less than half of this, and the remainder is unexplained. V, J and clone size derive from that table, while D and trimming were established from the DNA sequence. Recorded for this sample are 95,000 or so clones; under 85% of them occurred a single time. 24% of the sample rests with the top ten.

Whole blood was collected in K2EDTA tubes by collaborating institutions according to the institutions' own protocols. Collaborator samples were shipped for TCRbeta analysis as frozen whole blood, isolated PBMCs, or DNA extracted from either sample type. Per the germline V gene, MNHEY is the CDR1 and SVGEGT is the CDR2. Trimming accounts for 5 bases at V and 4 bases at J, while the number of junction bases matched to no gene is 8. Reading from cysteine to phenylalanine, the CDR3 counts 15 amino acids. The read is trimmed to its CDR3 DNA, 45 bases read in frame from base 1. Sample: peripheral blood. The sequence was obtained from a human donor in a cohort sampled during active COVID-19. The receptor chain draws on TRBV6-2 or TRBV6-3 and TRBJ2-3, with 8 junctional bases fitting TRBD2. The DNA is TGTGCCAGCAGTAGACCTCGGGGGGGCTCAGATACGCAGTATTTT. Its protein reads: CASSRPRGGSDTQYF.